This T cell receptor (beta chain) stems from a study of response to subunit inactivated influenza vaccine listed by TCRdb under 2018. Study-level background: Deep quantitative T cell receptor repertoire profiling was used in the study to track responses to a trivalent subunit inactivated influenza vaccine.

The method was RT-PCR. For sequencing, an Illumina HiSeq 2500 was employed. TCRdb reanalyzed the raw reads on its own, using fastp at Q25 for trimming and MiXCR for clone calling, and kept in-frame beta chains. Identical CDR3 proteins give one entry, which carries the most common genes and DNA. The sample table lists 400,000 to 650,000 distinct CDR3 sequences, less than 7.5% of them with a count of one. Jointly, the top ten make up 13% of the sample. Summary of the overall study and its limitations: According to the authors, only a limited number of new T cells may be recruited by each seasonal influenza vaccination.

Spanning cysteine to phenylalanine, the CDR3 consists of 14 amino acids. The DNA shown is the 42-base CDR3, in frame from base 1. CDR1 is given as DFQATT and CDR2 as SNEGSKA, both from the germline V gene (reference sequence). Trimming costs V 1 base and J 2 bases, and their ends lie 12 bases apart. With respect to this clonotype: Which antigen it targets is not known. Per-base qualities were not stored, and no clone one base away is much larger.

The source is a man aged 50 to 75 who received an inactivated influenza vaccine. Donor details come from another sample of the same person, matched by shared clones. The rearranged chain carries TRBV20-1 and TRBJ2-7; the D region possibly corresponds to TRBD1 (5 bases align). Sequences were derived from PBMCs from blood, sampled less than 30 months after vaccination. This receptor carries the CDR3 CSARVPQGPYEQYF. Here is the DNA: TGCAGTGCTAGAGTTCCCCAGGGTCCCTACGAGCAGTACTTC.